The 8 T cell receptor beta chains reported below all come from one sample, sequenced in a study of cytomegalovirus exposure and HLA in healthy donors. The PCR had 60 Vbeta and 13 Jbeta primers. Libraries were prepared by immunoSEQ multiplex PCR; TCRdb keeps only in-frame clonotypes and omits some of them. The sample has about 160,000 clones, about 82% seen once; the top ten hold 2% to 2.5%. Material: PBMCs. These TCRs come from a male donor in good health and CMV-seronegative.

This chain links TRBV5-4 with TRBJ1-5; TRBD1 matches 8 bases. CDR1 and CDR2 from the germline V gene are SGHNT and YYREEE (reference sequence). J lost 1 base, V lost 4 bases, and 7 bases had no gene match. The CDR3 sequence is 16 residues long. As DNA, the CDR3 is TGTGCCAGCAGCCGGACAGGGATCGGGAGCAATCAGCCCCAGCATTTT. This translates into CASSRTGIGSNQPQHF.

The chain employs TRBV5-1 and TRBJ2-3; 8 bases are shared with TRBD1. V trimming: 4 bases; J trimming: 2 bases; junction bases outside the gene matches: 9. The germline V gene encodes CDR1 SGHRS and CDR2 YFSETQ. This CDR3 has 16 residues. The CDR3 sequence: CASSPWTGPNTDTQYF. In DNA, the CDR3 is TGCGCCAGCAGCCCGTGGACAGGGCCCAACACAGATACGCAGTATTTT.

The gene calls are TRBV28 and TRBJ1-3; TRBD1 agrees at 9 bases. The CDR3 has 15 amino acids. Germline V gene data show CDR1 as MDHEN and CDR2 as SYDVKM. V shed 9 bases and J 0 bases; nucleotides not matched to a gene: 6. The CDR3 here is CASGQGSLSGNTIYF. Here the CDR3 DNA reads TGTGCCAGTGGACAGGGGTCACTCTCTGGAAACACCATATATTTT.

The rearrangement uses TRBV7-9 and TRBJ2-7, with 8 bases that match TRBD2. This CDR3 comprises 17 residues. Germline V CDR1 and CDR2: SEHNR, FQNEAQ (reference sequence). After removal of 2 bases from V and 2 bases from J, the junction contained 11 bases not matched to a gene. The CDR3 bases are TGTGCCAGCAGCTTAAGGGCTAGCGGGTTCCTTCCCTACGAGCAGTACTTC. It encodes CASSLRASGFLPYEQYF.

The CDR3 here is CASSQMGGGTDEQYF. The CDR3, as DNA: TGTGCCAGCAGCCAAATGGGTGGAGGGACAGACGAGCAGTACTTC. The V call is TRBV6-5, the J call TRBJ2-7; TRBD1 might be the D (7 bases). Deletions cut 6 bases from V and 5 bases from J, with 20 bases between. Germline V gives CDR1 MNHEY, CDR2 SVGAGI. The CDR3 sequence is 15 residues long.

The CDR3 reads CASSFNLADTQYF. The CDR3 DNA reads as TGCGCCAGCAGCTTCAACTTAGCAGATACGCAGTATTTT. The chain employs TRBV5-1 and TRBJ2-3, with unresolved D. CDR3 size: 13 residues. Trimming shortened V by 2 bases and J by 4 bases, and 8 bases separated the two germline ends. Germline-derived CDR1 and CDR2 are SGHRS and YFSETQ.

V is TRBV5-4 and J is TRBJ2-5, with D perhaps matching TRBD2 (6 bases). Trimming removed 1 base from V and 1 base from J, with 14 bases in between. From germline, CDR1 is SGHNT and CDR2 YYREEE (reference sequence). The CDR3 extends over 16 amino acids. The CDR3 DNA reads TGTGCCAGCAGCTTGAACTTAATAGCGGTCCAAGAGACCCAGTACTTC. Its translation is CASSLNLIAVQETQYF.

The genes are TRBV6-5 and TRBJ1-5; D is unresolved. With 6 bases removed from V and 15 bases from J, the gap between germline ends came to 21 bases. The CDR3 contains 13 residues. Per the germline V gene, CDR1 is MNHEY and CDR2 is SVGAGI. The CDR3 reads CASSQSGALSAHF. CDR3 nucleotides: TGTGCCAGCAGCCAAAGCGGAGCTCTCTCGGCGCATTTT.